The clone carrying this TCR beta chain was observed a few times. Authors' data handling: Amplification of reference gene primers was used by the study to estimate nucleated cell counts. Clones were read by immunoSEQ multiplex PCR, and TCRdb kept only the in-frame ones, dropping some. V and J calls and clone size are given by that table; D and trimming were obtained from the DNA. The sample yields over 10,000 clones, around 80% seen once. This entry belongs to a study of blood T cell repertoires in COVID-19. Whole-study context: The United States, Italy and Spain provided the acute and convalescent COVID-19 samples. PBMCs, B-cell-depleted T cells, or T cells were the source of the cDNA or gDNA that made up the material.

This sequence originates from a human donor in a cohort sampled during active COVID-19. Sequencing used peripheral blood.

The CDR3 DNA is TGCGCCAGCAGCTTGGAAGCGAACACTGAAGCTTTCTTT. It codes for CASSLEANTEAFF. The V call is TRBV5-1, the J call TRBJ1-1; D unresolved. Trimming shortened V by 0 bases and J by 1 base, and 4 bases separated the two germline ends. Germline CDR1 reads SGHRS; CDR2 reads YFSETQ. The CDR3 sequence is 13 residues long.